Presented here are 15 T cell receptor beta chains from one specimen sequenced in a study of shared clonotypes between healthy human individuals. Terminally differentiated effector memory CD45RA+ cells were excluded from the naive CD8 cells, which were CD45RO-negative and positively selected for CCR7. Profiling relied on immunoSEQ multiplex PCR, and the TCRdb table lists in-frame clones only, not all of them. Here the sample spans a few million clones, about 94% being singletons. The specimen sequenced was naive CD8+ T cells from PBMCs. These receptors came from a man between 18 and 29 years old in good health. Some clones in this sample may be carry-over from other donors' samples.

The J gene is TRBJ2-7, the V gene TRBV30; D unresolved. Germline lookup yields CDR1 GTSNPN and CDR2 SVGIG (reference sequence). V gave up 2 bases and J gave up 0 bases, with 11 bases separating them. The CDR3 sequence is 14 residues long. The CDR3 DNA reads TGTGCCTGGAGTCGACTCAGGAGCTCCTACGAGCAGTACTTC. It translates to CAWSRLRSSYEQYF.

The V gene is TRBV10-3, the J gene TRBJ2-7; D possibly corresponds to TRBD1 (5 bases). The CDR3 loop spans 18 amino acids. The germline V and J ends were trimmed by 2 bases and 1 base, with 21 bases remaining between them. Per the germline V gene, CDR1 is ENHRY and CDR2 is SYGVKD. The CDR3 here is CAISEPSISAQESYEQYF. CDR3 DNA sequence: TGTGCCATCAGTGAGCCGAGCATATCCGCACAGGAGTCCTACGAGCAGTACTTC.

The CDR3 DNA reads as TGTGCCAGCAGCTTAGGGGTCTGGAACACTGAAGCTTTCTTT. Amino acids: CASSLGVWNTEAFF. The chain joins TRBV7-2 to TRBJ1-1, with no clear D. Trimming took 1 base from V and 1 from J, leaving 7 bases between them. This CDR3 spans 14 amino acids. Germline V gene lookup returns CDR1 SGHTA and CDR2 FQGNSA.

V is TRBV27 and J is TRBJ2-7, with D maybe TRBD1 (5 bases). Trimming took off 6 bases at V and 0 bases at J, with 12 bases between the two ends. CDR3 length: 14 amino acids. Germline-derived CDR1 and CDR2 are MNHEY and SMNVEV (reference sequence). The CDR3 sequence: CASSQGASSYEQYF. The CDR3, as DNA: TGTGCCAGCAGCCAAGGGGCAAGCTCCTACGAGCAGTACTTC.

V usage is TRBV7-6 and J usage is TRBJ2-7, with a weak D call TRBD2 (5 bases). Germline CDR1 and CDR2: SGHVS and FNYEAQ. The germline V and J ends were trimmed by 0 bases and 6 bases, with 15 bases remaining between them. This CDR3 is 15 amino acids long. The CDR3 here is CASSLAPAAWVEQYF. The CDR3 region has the DNA TGTGCCAGCAGCTTAGCCCCAGCGGCGTGGGTCGAGCAGTACTTC.

The DNA of the CDR3 is TGTGCCAGCAGCTTAATTTCGGTCGGACAGACGAACACTGAAGCTTTCTTT. It codes for CASSLISVGQTNTEAFF. The rearrangement uses TRBV11-2 and TRBJ1-1; possibly TRBD1 for D (6 bases). Trimming pared 2 bases from V and 1 base from J, leaving 17 bases between. The CDR3 has 17 amino acids. Germline lookup yields CDR1 SGHAT and CDR2 FQNNGV.

The chain recombines TRBV10-3 with TRBJ1-2; D unresolved. This CDR3 contains 14 residues. From germline, CDR1 is ENHRY and CDR2 SYGVKD. The germline V and J ends were trimmed by 3 bases and 8 bases, with 16 bases remaining between them. In nucleotides, the CDR3 is TGTGCCATCAGTGACCCGGGGATGGAAGGAGGCTACACCTTC. It is translated as CAISDPGMEGGYTF.

The chain uses TRBV6-6 and TRBJ1-5; possibly TRBD1 for D (5 bases). Germline V gene data show CDR1 as MNHNY and CDR2 as SVGAGI (reference sequence). Trimming removed 1 base from V and 7 bases from J, with 11 bases in between. The CDR3 has 14 amino acids. CDR3 nucleotide sequence: TGTGCCAGCAGTTACTTTGGGGGGGACCAGCCCCAGCATTTT. Its translation: CASSYFGGDQPQHF.

V and J are TRBV28 and TRBJ2-1; weak D call: TRBD1 (5 bases). Germline V lookup: CDR1 MDHEN, CDR2 SYDVKM. This CDR3 contains 14 residues. The V end lost 7 bases, the J end lost 0 bases, and 10 bases lay between the germline ends. CDR3 amino acids: CASTDDSSYNEQFF. The DNA for the CDR3 is TGTGCCAGCACTGACGACAGCTCCTACAATGAGCAGTTCTTC.

This clone has just one count. This chain uses TRBV5-5 with TRBJ1-5; 10 bases map to TRBD1. Germline-derived CDR1 and CDR2 are SGHKS and YYEKEE (reference sequence). CDR3 size: 15 residues. J was trimmed by 7 bases and V by 2 bases; bases with no gene match: 6. CDR3 protein: CASSLDRGRGQPQHF. In DNA form, the CDR3 reads TGTGCCAGCAGCTTAGACAGGGGGCGCGGGCAGCCCCAGCATTTT.

The V and J genes are TRBV29-1 and TRBJ2-7, with TRBD1 as a possible D gene (5 bases). This CDR3 has 16 amino acids. The germline gives CDR1 SQVTM, CDR2 ANQGSEA. V lost 8 bases to trimming and J lost 0 bases, with 23 bases between them. The DNA for the CDR3 is TGCAGCCCCCGCTTAGGGGTGGCCTCGGACTCCTACGAGCAGTACTTC. Encoded protein: CSPRLGVASDSYEQYF.

V is TRBV4-1 and J is TRBJ1-1; D perhaps matches TRBD1 (6 bases). Germline V gene sequence: CDR1 MGHRA, CDR2 YSYEKL. Trimming removed 1 base from V and 6 bases from J, with 12 bases in between. This CDR3 has 14 amino acids. Here the CDR3 reads CASSQARAGAEAFF. CDR3 nucleotides: TGCGCCAGCAGCCAAGCAAGGGCAGGGGCTGAAGCTTTCTTT.

V gene TRBV5-1 combines with J gene TRBJ1-2; 9 bases are a match to TRBD1. V shed 4 bases and J 4 bases; nucleotides not matched to a gene: 11. Germline-derived CDR1 and CDR2 are SGHRS and YFSETQ. CDR3 size: 16 residues. The CDR3 DNA reads as TGCGCCAGCAGCCCTGAATATGGGACAGGGAGCTATGGCTACACCTTC. Its translation: CASSPEYGTGSYGYTF.

J is TRBJ2-5 and V is TRBV7-2; the D is unclear. Gene TRBJ2-7 matches the end of the DNA better, so the J call may be wrong. In germline, CDR1 is SGHTA, CDR2 FQGNSA. The CDR3 is 14 amino acids. The CDR3 coding sequence is TGTGCCAGCAGCACCACCGAAGGCGGCTACGAGCAGTACTTC. It translates to CASSTTEGGYEQYF.

The CDR3 sequence is CATSRDPEGRSSYEQYF. The CDR3, as DNA: TGTGCCACCAGCAGAGATCCTGAGGGACGGAGCTCCTACGAGCAGTACTTC. This chain joins TRBV15 and TRBJ2-7, with D perhaps assigned TRBD1 or TRBD2 (5 bases each). V was trimmed by 0 bases and J by 0 bases, leaving 15 bases between them. The CDR3 totals 17 residues. Germline assignment: CDR1 LNHNV and CDR2 YYDKDF (reference sequence).